A selection of T cell receptor beta chains follows, all from one sample in a study of blood T cell repertoires in COVID-19. Some clones are missing from TCRdb's copy, which holds only in-frame ones; the method was immunoSEQ multiplex PCR. This table holds 200,000 or so clones, roughly 88% found once. Material for sequencing was peripheral blood. These receptors were taken from a man in his 60s with acute or convalescent COVID-19. Each CDR3 is given with its conserved first and last residue. D genes are given only for firm matches. Clone size is given for some rows only: seen once, a few or many times, or a class if the clone is expanded.

NA	TRBV4-1	TRBJ1-3	few	CASSSGGAGGNTIYF	TGCGCCAGCAGCTCCGGGGGGGCCGGGGGAAACACCATATATTTT
TRBD2	TRBV4-1	TRBJ2-7	NA	CASSQGVLAVHAAYEQYF	TGCGCCAGCAGCCAAGGAGTACTAGCGGTCCATGCGGCCTACGAGCAGTACTTC
TRBD1	TRBV9	TRBJ1-5	NA	CASSPGGGGREQPQHF	TGTGCCAGCAGCCCAGGAGGGGGCGGCAGGGAACAGCCCCAGCATTTT
NA	TRBV7-9	TRBJ2-3	once	CASSLVGGTSTDTQYF	TGTGCCAGCAGCTTAGTTGGCGGGACTAGCACAGATACGCAGTATTTT
TRBD2	TRBV6-2/TRBV6-3	TRBJ2-3	NA	CASSYGRGPDTQYF	TGTGCCAGCAGTTATGGGAGGGGACCAGATACGCAGTATTTT
TRBD1	TRBV19	TRBJ1-6	once	CAVRATGGLNSPLHF	TGTGCCGTGAGGGCGACAGGGGGCCTTAATTCACCCCTCCACTTT
TRBD1	TRBV11-3	TRBJ2-3	NA	CASSGQGGTDTQYF	TGTGCCAGCAGCGGACAGGGAGGCACAGATACGCAGTATTTT
TRBD1	TRBV12-3/TRBV12-4	TRBJ1-2	NA	CASSGTGDYGYTF	TGTGCCAGCAGCGGGACAGGGGATTATGGCTACACCTTC
TRBD1	TRBV9	TRBJ1-2	NA	CASSAGTGEVHTF	TGTGCCAGCAGCGCCGGGACAGGGGAGGTCCACACCTTC
NA	TRBV19	TRBJ1-5	few	CASSRRGEASNQPQHF	TGTGCCAGTAGTAGGCGAGGAGAAGCAAGCAATCAGCCCCAGCATTTT
NA	TRBV5-1	TRBJ1-1	NA	CASSFEGRGTEAFF	TGCGCCAGCAGCTTTGAGGGGAGGGGGACTGAAGCTTTCTTT
TRBD2	TRBV13	TRBJ2-3	NA	CASSPEASGRVGDTQYF	TGTGCCAGCAGCCCCGAGGCTAGCGGGAGGGTGGGAGATACGCAGTATTTT
TRBD2	TRBV5-5	TRBJ2-7	NA	CASSLGREGSYEQYF	TGTGCCAGCAGCCTTGGGCGGGAGGGCTCCTACGAGCAGTACTTC
TRBD1	TRBV18	TRBJ1-1	NA	CASSPGTGGAEAFF	TGTGCCAGCTCACCAGGGACAGGGGGTGCTGAAGCTTTCTTT
NA	TRBV6-6	TRBJ1-2	NA	CASSYSRQGDYGYTF	TGTGCCAGCAGTTACTCGCGGCAAGGGGACTATGGCTACACCTTC
TRBD2	TRBV5-8	TRBJ2-7	NA	CASVHSGTRLGEQYF	TGTGCCAGCGTTCATTCCGGGACTAGGCTAGGCGAGCAGTACTTC
NA	TRBV5-3	TRBJ1-6	NA	CARSLAETVDSPLHF	TGTGCCAGAAGCTTGGCGGAGACAGTGGATTCACCCCTCCACTTT
TRBD1	TRBV3-1/TRBV3-2	TRBJ1-2	NA	CASSHRTGLANYGYTF	TGTGCCAGCAGCCATCGGACAGGGCTAGCTAACTATGGCTACACCTTC
NA	TRBV12-3/TRBV12-4	TRBJ2-7	NA	CASSYRDEQYF	TGTGCCAGCAGTTACAGAGACGAGCAGTACTTC
NA	TRBV7-2	TRBJ2-7	once	CASSLEINYEQYF	TGTGCCAGCAGCTTAGAAATCAACTACGAGCAGTACTTC
NA	TRBV5-1	TRBJ2-6	NA	CASSPSTGANVLTF	TGCGCCAGCAGCCCCAGTACTGGGGCCAACGTCCTGACTTTC
TRBD1	TRBV10-3	TRBJ2-1	NA	CAISGRDRYNEQFF	TGTGCCATCAGTGGCCGGGACAGATACAATGAGCAGTTCTTC
TRBD1	TRBV4-2	TRBJ2-4	once	CASSLTGTGLSIQYF	TGTGCCAGCAGCCTCACCGGGACAGGGTTAAGCATTCAGTACTTC
TRBD2	TRBV9	TRBJ2-1	NA	CASSTLTSGRYNEQFF	TGTGCCAGCAGCACCCTGACTAGCGGGAGGTACAATGAGCAGTTCTTC
NA	TRBV5-6	TRBJ2-7	NA	CASSSGYEQYF	TGTGCCAGCAGCTCAGGGTACGAGCAGTACTTC
TRBD1	TRBV7-9	TRBJ1-2	NA	CASSLPAGTGGTYGYTF	TGTGCCAGCAGCTTACCCGCCGGGACAGGGGGAACTTATGGCTACACCTTC